Presented here are 21 T cell receptor beta chains from one specimen sequenced in a study of regulatory T cells in long-lasting Graves disease. This sample's time point: persistent/refractory GD, antithyroid drugs over 5 years with positive TRAb. PBMC-extracted RNA yielded the TCR library. With iRepertoire HTBI primers and Arm-PCR of CDR3 regions, TCR beta libraries were built. Each CDR3 protein is one row after TCRdb ran MiXCR on the multiplex PCR reads. The sample shows 350,000 to 500,000 distinct CDR3 sequences, roughly a fifth of them seen only once. Sequencing was performed on peripheral blood mononuclear cells (PBMCs), taken when the disease was refractory, from a patient treated with antithyroid drugs. The receptors were sampled from a female donor with Graves disease.

A few counts support this clonotype. V is TRBV13 and J is TRBJ2-2; 10 bases align to TRBD2. The germline gives CDR1 PRHDT, CDR2 FYEKMQ (reference sequence). The CDR3 covers 16 residues. The V and J ends lost 4 bases and 5 bases, in that order; junction bases with no gene match: 7. For the CDR3, the DNA is TGTGCCAGCAGCTCCCGGTCTAGCGGGAGAACCGGGGAGCTGTTTTTT. Translated, it gives CASSSRSSGRTGELFF.

A remark on this clonotype: The junction departs from the called germline gene at one end, perhaps through a read error. The chain is built from TRBV3-1 and TRBJ2-1; 11 nucleotides align to TRBD1. This CDR3 spans 16 amino acids. CDR1 and CDR2 from the germline V gene are LGHDT and YNNKEL (reference sequence). Here the CDR3 DNA reads TGTGCCGGCAGCCAAGGGACAGGGGGCTCCTACAATGAGCAGTTCTTC. This sequence encodes CAGSQGTGGSYNEQFF.

The chain combines TRBV5-4 with TRBJ2-5; either TRBD1 or TRBD2 may fit D (5 bases each). The V gene lost 4 bases and the J gene lost 4 bases, with 17 bases spanning the gap. This CDR3 comprises 15 residues. Per the germline V gene, CDR1 is SGHNT and CDR2 is YYREEE (reference sequence). The CDR3 coding sequence is TGTGCCAGCAGCCCAACCCGGGGCGCTGGAGAGACCCAGTACTTC. It translates to CASSPTRGAGETQYF. Together with reference TRBV5-4 and TRBJ2-5, the CDR3 gives the full variable domain: ETGVTQSPTHLIKTRGQQVTLRCSSQSGHNTVSWYQQALGQGPQFIFQYYREEENGRGNFPPRFSGLQFPNYSSELNVNALELDDSALYLCASSPTRGAGETQYFGPGTRLLVL.

The V gene is TRBV4-1, the J gene TRBJ2-7, with 11 bases matching TRBD2. The junction had 5 bases not matched to a gene; V was cut back by 4 bases and J by 0 bases. Germline V CDR1 and CDR2: MGHRA, YSYEKL. CDR3 length equals 16 residues. The CDR3 bases are TGCGCCAGCAGCCGATTAGCGGGAGGGCCCTCCTACGAGCAGTACTTC. This sequence encodes CASSRLAGGPSYEQYF.

This clonotype has a handful of counts. The J gene is TRBJ2-7, the V gene TRBV20-1, with D possibly TRBD2 on 5 matching bases. The CDR3 has 15 amino acids. V gave up 0 bases and J gave up 6 bases, with 18 bases separating them. Looked up from germline, CDR1 is DFQATT and CDR2 is SNEGSKA (reference sequence). CDR3 bases: TGCAGTGCTAGAGATTATGGACTCCAAGGCACCGAGCAGTACTTC. Its protein is CSARDYGLQGTEQYF.

The sample holds a few counts of this clonotype. The chain is built from TRBV7-6 and TRBJ1-5; perhaps TRBD1 as D (6 bases). Germline CDR1 SGHVS, CDR2 FNYEAQ. The CDR3 has 14 residues. V was clipped by 1 base and J by 8 bases, with 12 bases between them. CDR3 in DNA: TGTGCCAGCAGCTTAGGAGGGGGGATTGAGCCCCAGCATTTT. Its protein product is CASSLGGGIEPQHF. Combining the CDR3 with reference TRBV7-6 and TRBJ1-5 gives the whole variable domain GAGVSQSPRYKVTKRGQDVALRCDPISGHVSLYWYRQALGQGPEFLTYFNYEAQQDKSGLPNDRFSAERPEGSISTLTIQRTEQRDSAMYRCASSLGGGIEPQHFGDGTRLSIL.

V usage is TRBV7-9 and J usage is TRBJ1-5, with D maybe TRBD1 (5 bases). This CDR3 is built from 14 residues. V was shortened by 4 bases and J by 4 bases, with 11 bases between the two germline ends. Germline values: CDR1 SEHNR, CDR2 FQNEAQ (reference sequence). CDR3 in DNA: TGTGCCAGCAGCTGGGGGGGTCCGAATCAGCCCCAGCATTTT. Protein product: CASSWGGPNQPQHF.

In its sample, this clonotype was seen a few times. The gene calls are TRBV29-1 and TRBJ2-2; TRBD2 agrees at 13 bases. Per germline, CDR1 SQVTM and CDR2 ANQGSEA. J lost 0 bases, V lost 3 bases, and 1 base had no gene match. This CDR3 comprises 16 residues. The CDR3: CSVEGTSGANTGELFF. CDR3 coding DNA: TGCAGCGTTGAGGGGACTAGCGGGGCGAACACCGGGGAGCTGTTTTTT.

In its sample, this clonotype was seen a few times. The rearrangement links TRBV5-6 to TRBJ1-1; no clear D. The V end lost 7 bases, the J end lost 2 bases, and 12 bases lay between the germline ends. Germline assignment: CDR1 SGHDT and CDR2 YYEEEE. The CDR3 covers 13 residues. The chain's CDR3 is CASDNSLNTEAFF. CDR3 in DNA: TGTGCCAGCGACAACAGCCTCAACACTGAAGCTTTCTTT.

The rearrangement joins TRBV27 to TRBJ2-3, with 8 positions matching TRBD2. CDR3 length equals 14 residues. J gave up 2 bases and V 10 bases, and 8 bases lay outside the gene matches. Per the germline V gene, CDR1 is MNHEY and CDR2 is SMNVEV (reference sequence). The CDR3 loop is CATTPAGDTDTQYF. DNA for the CDR3: TGTGCCACAACCCCAGCGGGAGACACAGATACGCAGTATTTT.

The chain has TRBV4-1 and TRBJ2-5; 15 nucleotides align to TRBD2. The length of the CDR3 is 18 residues. V lost 4 bases and J lost 5; bases outside the gene matches: 11. Germline CDR1 reads MGHRA; CDR2 reads YSYEKL. The CDR3 bases are TGCGCCAGCAGCCCGGCTTGGACTAGCGGGAGGGCCGGGGAGACCCAGTACTTC. It specifies CASSPAWTSGRAGETQYF.

V gene TRBV5-1 combines with J gene TRBJ1-3; D gene unclear. V lost 2 bases and J lost 4, with 10 bases in between. The CDR3 contains 14 residues. CDR1 and CDR2 (germline): SGHRS, YFSETQ. CDR3 in amino acids: CASSFYQGGNTIYF. CDR3 nucleotide sequence: TGCGCCAGCAGCTTTTACCAAGGAGGAAACACCATATATTTT.

This clonotype has ten or more counts. The chain couples TRBV9 to TRBJ1-1; 7 nucleotides match TRBD1. Germline loops: CDR1 SGDLS, CDR2 YYNGEE. The CDR3 is 15 residues long. V trimming: 0 bases; J trimming: 11 bases; junction bases outside the gene matches: 13. CDR3 DNA: TGTGCCAGCAGCGTAGCGGGACAGATGACCTTCCGTGCTTTCTTT. Amino acids: CASSVAGQMTFRAFF.

This clonotype came up many times. This chain uses TRBV12-3 or TRBV12-4 with TRBJ1-3; D is unclear. The ends were cut back, 5 bases at V and 4 bases at J, with 12 bases in the middle. The CDR3 is made up of 14 amino acids. The DNA for the CDR3 is TGTGCCAGCAGTGGATTTAGCGTGGGAAACACCATATATTTT. Translation: CASSGFSVGNTIYF.

As for this clonotype: A clone one base away is much larger, so this may be a read error. This rearrangement joins TRBV6-1 to TRBJ1-1; D gene uncertain. CDR1 MNHNS and CDR2 SASEGT come from the germline V gene. The CDR3 length is 12 residues. CDR3 coding DNA: TGTGCCGGCAGTCTAGAAAGGGCTGAAGCTTTCTTT. This translates into CAGSLERAEAFF.

This clonotype occurred a few times. A far larger clone is one nucleotide away, so this likely arose from a read error. The chain employs TRBV5-5 and TRBJ1-1, with D perhaps TRBD1 (5 bases). This CDR3 is 13 amino acids long. Between the trimmed V and J ends, which lost 3 bases and 0 bases, there was a span of 6 bases. CDR1 SGHKS and CDR2 YYEKEE come from the germline V gene (reference sequence). The CDR3: CASSWTLNTEAFF. The CDR3 bases are TGTGCCAGCAGCTGGACACTGAACACTGAAGCTTTCTTT. The entire variable domain, with the rest obtained from reference TRBV5-5 and TRBJ1-1, is as follows: DAGVTQSPTHLIKTRGQQVTLRCSPISGHKSVSWYQQVLGQGPQFIFQYYEKEERGRGNFPDRFSARQFPNYSSELNVNALLLGDSALYLCASSWTLNTEAFFGQGTRLTVV.

This clonotype was picked up many times. The chain couples TRBV6-2 or TRBV6-3 to TRBJ2-7, with TRBD2 matching 11 bases. J gave up 3 bases and V 2 bases, and 9 bases lay outside the gene matches. Germline-derived CDR1 and CDR2 are MNHEY and SVGEGT. The CDR3 runs 17 residues. The CDR3 DNA follows: TGTGCCAGCAGTTACGGTACTAGCGGGAGTTCAGTCTACGAGCAGTACTTC. Amino acids: CASSYGTSGSSVYEQYF.

The chain links TRBV27 to TRBJ2-7; D gene ambiguous. Between the trimmed V and J ends, which lost 1 base and 5 bases, there was a span of 3 bases. CDR1 is MNHEY and CDR2 is SMNVEV in the germline V gene (reference sequence). This CDR3 contains 11 residues. CDR3 region: CASSLYNEQYF. The CDR3 DNA follows: TGTGCCAGCAGTTTATATAACGAGCAGTACTTC.

This clonotype was seen only a few times. The genes are TRBV6-5 and TRBJ1-1; 8 bases line up with TRBD1. Trimming cost V 0 bases and J 1 base; bases outside gene matches: 1. This CDR3 is 15 amino acids long. Per germline, CDR1 MNHEY and CDR2 SVGAGI. CDR3 in amino acids: CASSYSQGANTEAFF. In nucleotides, the CDR3 is TGTGCCAGCAGTTACTCTCAGGGGGCGAACACTGAAGCTTTCTTT.

The V and J genes are TRBV20-1 and TRBJ2-7, with D perhaps TRBD2 (6 bases). Trimming removed 5 bases from V and 4 bases from J, with 18 bases in between. This CDR3 has 14 amino acids. Per the germline V gene, CDR1 is DFQATT and CDR2 is SNEGSKA (reference sequence). This CDR3 is CSAPPLARSYEQYF. CDR3 DNA: TGCAGTGCTCCCCCACTAGCACGTTCTTACGAGCAGTACTTC.

This clonotype was counted many times. This chain connects TRBV7-2 to TRBJ1-1; the match to TRBD1 covers 7 bases. Germline V gene lookup returns CDR1 SGHTA and CDR2 FQGNSA. V was pared by 5 bases and J by 4 bases, with 4 bases of the junction left unmatched. The CDR3 sequence is 13 residues long. The CDR3 sequence: CASSPDRATEAFF. The CDR3, as DNA: TGTGCCAGCAGCCCTGACAGGGCCACTGAAGCTTTCTTT.